The text below deals with one T cell receptor (beta chain). Antigen specificity is unknown. Trimming at V came to 3 bases and at J to 7 bases, leaving 11 bases not matched to a gene. Germline loops: CDR1 WNHNN, CDR2 SYGVQD (reference sequence). CDR3 length: 16 residues. Data came from immunoSEQ multiplex PCR; TCRdb stores just in-frame clones and leaves some out. The table includes 300,000 to 450,000 clones, about 85% detected once. These data come from a study of Ad26.COV2.S vaccination and SARS-CoV-2 variants. Across the study: In the COV1001 trial, the donor was in the Ad26.COV2.S arm. Ad26.COV2.S given intramuscularly, once or twice 56 days apart. The study, taken as a whole, reports: Compared with placebo recipients, vaccine recipients had higher spike-specific TCR breadth.

Treatment here: roughly 20 received Ad26.COV2.S at low or high dose, single or two shots; about 5 received placebo; per-sample allocation not given. Collection of the samples took place on day 63 after the first injection of vaccine or placebo. The receptor's source is a person aged 18-65 years who received the Ad26.COV2.S COVID-19 vaccine or a placebo. The input for sequencing was peripheral blood, taken in a trial of Ad26.COV2.S vaccine versus placebo. The chain recombines TRBV10-1 with TRBJ2-1; 8 bases line up with TRBD2. CDR3 nucleotide sequence: TGCGCCAGCAGTGACGGGGGTAGCGGGGCCGCAAATGAGCAGTTCTTC. This encodes CASSDGGSGAANEQFF.